The 11 T cell receptor beta chains below were found in one sample sequenced in a study of T cells in Graves' hyperthyroidism and ophthalmopathy. RNA transcripts served as the template for amplifying TCR beta CDR3 regions. First-round RT-PCR targeting the TCR CDR3 was performed with the HTBI primer set. TCRdb used MiXCR to reprocess the multiplex PCR reads, holding one entry per CDR3 protein. Altogether some 400,000 distinct CDR3 sequences are present, roughly 19% being singletons, with the ten largest covering about 4%. Sequencing input: blood. Receptor source: a woman between 18 and 29 years old with Graves' hyperthyroidism.

This clonotype was seen at least ten times. The V gene is TRBV10-2, the J gene TRBJ1-2, with D possibly TRBD1 on 5 matching bases. V was trimmed by 4 bases and J by 5 bases, leaving 14 bases between them. The CDR3 runs to 14 residues. The germline gives CDR1 WSHSY, CDR2 SAAADI. CDR3 DNA sequence: TGCGCCAGCAGTGGGACACCCATCCCTTATGGCTACACCTTC. Its protein product is CASSGTPIPYGYTF.

V and J are TRBV6-2 or TRBV6-3 and TRBJ2-2, with D perhaps TRBD1 or TRBD2 (5 bases each). Germline values: CDR1 MNHEY, CDR2 SVGEGT. V was clipped by 8 bases and J by 0 bases, with 25 bases between them. CDR3 length: 19 residues. CDR3 in amino acids: CASRKFRGGAQSNTGELFF. For the CDR3, the DNA is TGTGCCAGCCGAAAATTTCGGGGTGGGGCCCAATCGAACACCGGGGAGCTGTTTTTT.

The genes are TRBV6-1 and TRBJ2-3, with 10 bases aligning to TRBD2. V shed 2 bases and J 9 bases; nucleotides not matched to a gene: 5. This CDR3 has 14 amino acids. Germline CDR1 MNHNS, CDR2 SASEGT. DNA of the CDR3: TGTGCCAGCAGTGAACTGGTTAGCGGGGGGACGCAGTATTTT. Its translation is CASSELVSGGTQYF.

On this clonotype: This may be a read error, as it is one base from a much larger clone. The chain uses TRBV29-1 and TRBJ2-5, with D uncertain. The CDR3 contains 13 residues. Germline assignment: CDR1 SQVTM and CDR2 ANQGSEA. V gave up 7 bases and J gave up 3 bases, with 15 bases separating them. The CDR3 DNA is TGCAGCGGCACCCACATTAATAAAGAGACCCAGTACTTC. This encodes CSGTHINKETQYF.

The table lists this clonotype with many counts. The V gene is TRBV12-3 or TRBV12-4, the J gene TRBJ1-1; TRBD1 aligns across 10 bases. The CDR3 has 14 amino acids. The V gene end was trimmed by 5 bases and the J gene end by 4 bases; junction bases not matched to a gene: 4. The CDR3 sequence is CASSKTGGVTEAFF. In nucleotides, the CDR3 is TGTGCCAGCAGTAAGACAGGGGGCGTCACTGAAGCTTTCTTT.

This clonotype was seen more than once but under ten times. The V gene is TRBV6-1, the J gene TRBJ1-3; D may be TRBD1 (6 bases). With 11 bases removed from V and 9 bases from J, the gap between germline ends came to 14 bases. CDR1 MNHNS and CDR2 SASEGT come from the germline V gene. This CDR3 is built from 11 residues. The CDR3 DNA is TGTGCCGTAGGGGGGTTGCCCACCATATATTTT. This sequence encodes CAVGGLPTIYF.

Details on this clonotype: This CDR3 is missing its conserved last phenylalanine or tryptophan, likely due to a read error. The chain links TRBV11-1 to TRBJ1-1; D call uncertain. The germline V gene encodes CDR1 SGHAT and CDR2 FQDESV (reference sequence). The CDR3 sequence is 13 residues long. CDR3 amino acids: CASGWPENTEAFY. CDR3 DNA sequence: TGCGCCAGCGGGTGGCCAGAGAACACTGAAGCTTTCTAT.

This clonotype was detected ten times or more. The rearrangement joins TRBV6-1 to TRBJ2-7, with D tentatively TRBD2 (6 bases). From germline, CDR1 is MNHNS and CDR2 SASEGT. The CDR3 has 14 residues. V was shortened by 6 bases and J by 4 bases, with 16 bases between the two germline ends. The CDR3 region is CASSWGGDAYEQYF. Written as DNA, the CDR3 is TGTGCCAGCAGCTGGGGCGGGGATGCTTACGAGCAGTACTTC.

This chain links TRBV29-1 with TRBJ1-1, with D unclear. This CDR3 comprises 14 residues. Trimming shortened V by 1 base and J by 2 bases, and 11 bases separated the two germline ends. Germline CDR1 reads SQVTM; CDR2 reads ANQGSEA. The CDR3 protein is CSVEGERRNTEAFF. CDR3 sequence (DNA): TGCAGCGTTGAAGGGGAGCGGAGAAACACTGAAGCTTTCTTT.

This clonotype showed up just once. One junction end does not reproduce the germline sequence, and a read error may be involved. This chain connects TRBV7-9 to TRBJ2-5; perhaps TRBD2 as D (6 bases). The CDR3 extends over 16 amino acids. Germline V lookup: CDR1 SEHNR, CDR2 FQNEAQ (reference sequence). CDR3 coding DNA: TGTGCCAACAGCTTCGGGAGAGGGACGGCCCAAGAGACCCAGTACTTC. Translated, it gives CANSFGRGTAQETQYF. Full variable domain (rest looked up from reference TRBV7-9 and TRBJ2-5): DTGVSQNPRHKITKRGQNVTFRCDPISEHNRLYWYRQTLGQGPEFLTYFQNEAQLEKSRLLSDRFSAERPKGSFSTLEIQRTEQGDSAMYLCANSFGRGTAQETQYFGPGTRLLVL.

This clonotype was detected many times. The V and J genes are TRBV12-3 or TRBV12-4 and TRBJ1-2; maybe TRBD1 (5 bases). Trimming left V 3 bases short and J 6 bases short, with 14 bases between. The CDR3 covers 14 residues. The CDR3 sequence is CASSLRGREHGYTF. The CDR3 DNA reads TGTGCCAGCAGTTTGAGGGGCAGGGAGCATGGCTACACCTTC.